This T cell receptor (beta chain) was identified during a study of blood T cell repertoires in COVID-19. Study details: Donors in the United States, Italy and Spain gave samples during acute or convalescent COVID-19. Sample material is recorded as cDNA or gDNA derived from T cells, B-cell-depleted T cells, or PBMCs.

Produced via immunoSEQ multiplex PCR; TCRdb's table is partial and in-frame only. The data contain roughly 570,000 clones, around nine tenths of them singletons. Seattle participants joined during active infection and were tracked over time. Only one count was recorded for this clone. With 5 bases clipped from V and 5 bases from J, the junction kept 5 bases outside the gene matches. Germline CDR1 and CDR2: SNHLY and FYNNEI. The CDR3 loop spans 14 amino acids. The chain has TRBV2 and TRBJ1-2; 10 bases fit TRBD1. Material for sequencing was peripheral blood. This receptor was obtained from a woman aged 45-65 years with COVID-19, enrolled during active disease. The CDR3 DNA is TGTGCCAGCAGTCGACAGGGGGCGCTTTATGGCTACACCTTC. Translation gives CASSRQGALYGYTF.